This TCR beta chain was recorded in a study of cytomegalovirus exposure and HLA in healthy donors. Study-level findings and limits: In an earlier analysis, most TCR beta V segments were productive about 87% or about 30% of the time. Researchers reported in a later analysis that a missense DCLRE1C variant was tied to TCR beta V- and J-gene trimming.

In regard to this clone: Its antigen is as yet unknown.

All the people who gave samples were healthy bone marrow donors. Sampled while nominally healthy, donors likely had unrecorded immune exposures. The PCR had 60 Vbeta and 13 Jbeta primers. Sequencing used immunoSEQ multiplex PCR; TCRdb keeps in-frame clones, though not all of them. The sample records 60,000 to 75,000 clones, less than 80% being singletons. Sequencing was done on a sample of PBMCs. The sequence was obtained from a woman aged 50 to 65 in good health and CMV-seronegative.

The CDR3 nucleotides are TGTGCCAGCAGCTTTAGCAGTGGCTACGAGCAGTACTTC. As protein: CASSFSSGYEQYF. The chain carries TRBV5-4 and TRBJ2-7; unclear D gene. Per germline, CDR1 SGHNT and CDR2 YYREEE (reference sequence). The CDR3 consists of 13 residues. V was shortened by 2 bases and J by 3 bases, with 9 bases between the two germline ends. The full variable domain, completed using reference TRBV5-4 and TRBJ2-7, is ETGVTQSPTHLIKTRGQQVTLRCSSQSGHNTVSWYQQALGQGPQFIFQYYREEENGRGNFPPRFSGLQFPNYSSELNVNALELDDSALYLCASSFSSGYEQYFGPGTRLTVT.